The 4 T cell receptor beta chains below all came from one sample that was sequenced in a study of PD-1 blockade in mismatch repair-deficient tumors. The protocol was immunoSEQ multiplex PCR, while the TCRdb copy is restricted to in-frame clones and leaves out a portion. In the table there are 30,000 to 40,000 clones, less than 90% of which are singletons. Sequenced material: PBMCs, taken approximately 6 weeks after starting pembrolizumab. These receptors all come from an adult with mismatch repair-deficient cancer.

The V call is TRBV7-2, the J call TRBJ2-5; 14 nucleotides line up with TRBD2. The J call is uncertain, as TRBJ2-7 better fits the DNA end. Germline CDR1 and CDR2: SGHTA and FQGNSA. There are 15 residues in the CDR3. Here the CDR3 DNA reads TGTGCCAGCAGCTCGGGACTAGCGGGAGTGAGCGAGCAGTACTTC. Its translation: CASSSGLAGVSEQYF.

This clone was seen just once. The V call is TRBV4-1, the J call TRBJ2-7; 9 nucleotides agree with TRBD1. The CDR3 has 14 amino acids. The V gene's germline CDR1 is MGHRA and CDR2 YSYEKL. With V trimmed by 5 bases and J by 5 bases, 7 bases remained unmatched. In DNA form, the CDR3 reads TGCGCCAGCAGCATCCCGGGACAGGGTGACGAGCAGTACTTC. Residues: CASSIPGQGDEQYF.

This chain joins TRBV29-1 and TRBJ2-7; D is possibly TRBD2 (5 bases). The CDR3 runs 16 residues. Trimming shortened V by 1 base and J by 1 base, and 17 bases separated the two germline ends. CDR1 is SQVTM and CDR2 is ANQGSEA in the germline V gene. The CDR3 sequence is CSVEVPGKGISYEQYF. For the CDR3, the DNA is TGCAGCGTTGAAGTGCCCGGGAAGGGAATTTCCTACGAGCAGTACTTC.

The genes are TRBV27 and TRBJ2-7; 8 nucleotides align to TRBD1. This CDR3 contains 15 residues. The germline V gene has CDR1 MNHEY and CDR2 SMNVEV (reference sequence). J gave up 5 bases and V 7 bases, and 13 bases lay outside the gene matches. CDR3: CASNHYGQGRDEQYF. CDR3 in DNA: TGTGCCAGCAACCATTACGGACAGGGCCGCGACGAGCAGTACTTC.